The 8 T cell receptor beta chains presented below share a single source sample, sequenced in a study of MAIT cells during Salmonella Paratyphi A infection. Study-level results: MAIT TRBV usage was oligoclonal, favouring TRBV20 and TRBV6.

No antigen is known for these receptors. TCRdb itself ran the 5' RACE reads through MiXCR, one entry per CDR3 protein. The top ten clones hold about 39% of a sample with about a thousand distinct CDR3 sequences, around 24% of them seen once. The sample's time point: after infection, following antibiotic treatment. MAIT cells were sorted by flow cytometry as Valpha7.2+ CD161+ T cells. The specimen comprised MAIT cells from blood, sampled at the last sampling point of the challenge study. These receptors were collected from a person aged 18 to 70 who was deliberately infected with Salmonella Paratyphi A in a paratyphoid fever challenge study.

The V and J genes are TRBV20-1 and TRBJ2-5, with TRBD2 matching 11 bases. The CDR3 has 18 residues. After removal of 2 bases from V and 2 bases from J, the junction contained 13 bases not matched to a gene. Looked up from germline, CDR1 is DFQATT and CDR2 is SNEGSKA (reference sequence). As DNA, the CDR3 is TGCAGTGCTAGAAGTCTGACTAGCGGGAAAAATATTCAAGAGACCCAGTACTTC. Amino acids: CSARSLTSGKNIQETQYF.

In this sample, this clonotype is medium-sized. CDR3: CSARDLAGGDNEQFF. The CDR3 coding sequence is TGCAGTGCTAGAGATCTAGCGGGAGGGGACAATGAGCAGTTCTTC. The V call is TRBV20-1, the J call TRBJ2-1; 12 nucleotides match TRBD2. Germline CDR1 and CDR2: DFQATT and SNEGSKA (reference sequence). This CDR3 has 15 residues. The ends lost 0 bases at V and 5 bases at J; junction bases unmatched: 2.

This chain links TRBV12-3 or TRBV12-4 with TRBJ2-1, with TRBD2 as a possible D gene (5 bases). V shed 3 bases and J shed 1 base, with 10 bases lying between them. The CDR3 runs to 15 residues. Here the CDR3 reads CASSFSSGSYNEQFF. CDR3 in DNA: TGTGCCAGCAGTTTTTCCAGCGGATCCTACAATGAGCAGTTCTTC.

This clonotype is large (0.1 to 1%) by share. The gene calls are TRBV6-2 or TRBV6-3 and TRBJ2-5; D is perhaps TRBD2 (5 bases). There are 13 residues in the CDR3. CDR1 and CDR2 from the germline V gene are MNHEY and SVGEGT. V was shortened by 7 bases and J by 2 bases, with 11 bases between the two germline ends. The CDR3 bases are TGTGCCAGCACCGGGGAGCCGCAAGAGACCCAGTACTTC. This codes for CASTGEPQETQYF.

This sequence joins TRBV20-1 and TRBJ1-5; 9 bases are a match to TRBD1. The CDR3 covers 15 residues. Germline V gene sequence: CDR1 DFQATT, CDR2 SNEGSKA (reference sequence). V dropped 5 bases and J dropped 2; count of bases not matched to a gene: 7. Written as DNA, the CDR3 is TGCAGTGCTCAAGTCCGGGACAGGGGCAATCAGCCCCAGCATTTT. Amino acid sequence: CSAQVRDRGNQPQHF.

The V gene is TRBV18, the J gene TRBJ2-7; TRBD2 agrees at 10 bases. J gave up 3 bases and V 2 bases, and 4 bases lay outside the gene matches. The V gene's germline CDR1 is KGHSH and CDR2 LQKENI. The CDR3 runs to 15 residues. CDR3 loop: CASSPGLAGVYEQYF. DNA for the CDR3: TGTGCCAGCTCACCAGGGCTAGCGGGAGTCTACGAGCAGTACTTC.

This clonotype is categorized as medium-sized. The chain employs TRBV15 and TRBJ1-1, with a tentative D call TRBD1 (6 bases). The CDR3 has 16 amino acids. Trimming removed 6 bases from V and 1 base from J, with 18 bases in between. Germline values: CDR1 LNHNV, CDR2 YYDKDF (reference sequence). CDR3 bases: TGTGCCACCAGTATCGAAACAGGGAAGGGGAACACTGAAGCTTTCTTT. The encoded protein is CATSIETGKGNTEAFF.

The chain links TRBV20-1 to TRBJ2-1; 10 bases agree with TRBD2. CDR1 and CDR2 (germline): DFQATT, SNEGSKA (reference sequence). J was trimmed by 7 bases and V by 3 bases; bases with no gene match: 3. The CDR3 runs to 13 residues. DNA for the CDR3: TGCAGTGCTAGGGGACTAGCGAGGAATGAGCAGTTCTTC. Translating it yields CSARGLARNEQFF.